This T cell receptor beta chain originates from a study of patients and donors after allogeneic stem cell transplantation. Remarks on this clonotype: At one end the junction does not follow the germline gene, possibly because of a read error.

TCRdb re-called the RT-PCR reads through MiXCR, storing one row per CDR3 protein. The sample comprises around 160,000 distinct CDR3 sequences, roughly 30% of which are singletons, and approximately 3% rests with the top ten. This CDR3 has 13 residues. Germline V gives CDR1 SSHAT, CDR2 FNYEAQ (reference sequence). The chain joins TRBV7-7 to TRBJ2-5; no clear D. The TCR sequence derives from a human donor who was either an allogeneic HSCT recipient or a stem cell or donor lymphocyte infusion donor (not recorded which). It is not recorded whose cells these are; they may come from a transplant donor. The sequenced sample was blood, either unsorted or a sorted T cell fraction (not recorded which). CDR3: CASSTQGPETQYF. The CDR3 DNA reads as TGTGCTAGCAGCACGCAAGGGCCAGAGACCCAGTACTTC.